These T cell receptor beta chains were read from a single sample in a study of control samples from healthy donors and cancer patients. Sequenced by immunoSEQ multiplex PCR; TCRdb stores in-frame clones only, minus some. Of under 70,000 clones in the sample, around 96% were seen once. The specimen sequenced was blood. Receptors originate from a woman aged 18-29 years in good health. Both conserved end residues are part of each CDR3. The order of the fields is J gene, clone size, V gene, D gene, CDR3 protein, CDR3 DNA. The D gene is left open where the match is weak. The size entry is marked missing in some rows and otherwise reads once, few, many or a size class.

>TRBJ1-1|NA|TRBV6-1|NA
CASSVESPGKAFF
TGTGCCAGCAGTGTAGAGAGCCCGGGCAAAGCTTTCTTT
>TRBJ1-2|NA|TRBV28|TRBD1
CASSAFPGGYGYTF
TGTGCCAGCTCAGCTTTTCCAGGGGGCTATGGCTACACCTTC
>TRBJ2-1|NA|TRBV12-2|NA
CASRSYFLGSWSYNEQFF
TGTGCAAGTCGTTCTTACTTTCTCGGGAGTTGGTCCTACAATGAGCAGTTCTTC
>TRBJ1-1|NA|TRBV5-1|NA
CASSMSGLRVEAFF
TGCGCCAGCAGCATGTCGGGGTTAAGGGTTGAAGCTTTCTTT
>TRBJ2-1|NA|TRBV10-1|TRBD1
CASSPGTGKSGVFNEQFF
TGCGCCAGCAGTCCCGGGACAGGGAAATCGGGGGTTTTCAATGAGCAGTTCTTC
>TRBJ2-5|NA|TRBV5-4|TRBD2
CASSSGLAGGQETQYF
TGTGCCAGCAGCTCGGGACTAGCGGGGGGTCAAGAGACCCAGTACTTC
>TRBJ1-2|NA|TRBV10-3|NA
CAISERQTYGYTF
TGTGCCATCAGTGAGCGGCAGACCTATGGCTACACCTTC
>TRBJ2-1|NA|TRBV4-1|TRBD2
CASSQVTGGSDEQFF
TGCGCCAGCAGCCAAGTCACGGGGGGGTCAGATGAGCAGTTCTTC
>TRBJ1-5|NA|TRBV28|NA
CASAGPASSNQPQHF
TGTGCCAGCGCCGGCCCCGCCAGTAGCAATCAGCCCCAGCATTTT
>TRBJ1-2|NA|TRBV20-1|TRBD1
CSPGQGRDYTF
TGCAGTCCCGGACAGGGGCGCGACTACACCTTC
>TRBJ1-2|few|TRBV9|TRBD1
CASSLTGVHGYTF
TGTGCCAGCAGCTTAACAGGGGTTCATGGCTACACCTTC
>TRBJ1-6|once|TRBV27|NA
CASSSGTDPYNSPLHF
TGTGCCAGCAGTTCAGGGACGGATCCCTATAATTCACCCCTCCACTTT
>TRBJ1-2|NA|TRBV3-1/TRBV3-2|NA
CASSQVEGPGIVATF
TGTGCCAGCAGCCAGGTGGAGGGACCGGGTATTGTTGCCACCTTC
>TRBJ2-3|NA|TRBV10-1|TRBD1
CASSEGTGATDTQYF
TGCGCCAGCAGTGAAGGGACAGGGGCCACAGATACGCAGTATTTT
>TRBJ2-3|once|TRBV11-3|TRBD2
CASSLDSSGDTQYF
TGTGCCAGCAGCTTAGATTCTAGCGGAGATACGCAGTATTTT
>TRBJ1-4|NA|TRBV2|NA
CASSLVGANEKLFF
TGTGCCAGTAGCCTTGTTGGGGCAAATGAAAAACTGTTTTTT
>TRBJ2-1|few|TRBV15|TRBD2
CATSTGAGGYNEQFF
TGTGCCACCAGCACCGGGGCGGGGGGATACAATGAGCAGTTCTTC
>TRBJ1-1|NA|TRBV11-2|NA
CASSPGTLFNTEAFF
TGTGCCAGCTCCCCCGGGACATTGTTCAACACTGAAGCTTTCTTT
>TRBJ1-2|NA|TRBV6-5|NA
CASSLQVAYGYTF
TGTGCCAGCAGTTTACAGGTGGCCTATGGCTACACCTTC
>TRBJ1-6|NA|TRBV6-5|NA
CASGGRETYNSPLHF
TGTGCCAGCGGAGGCAGGGAGACCTATAATTCACCCCTCCACTTT
>TRBJ2-7|NA|TRBV30|TRBD2
CAWSPGLAGYEQYF
TGTGCCTGGAGTCCGGGACTAGCTGGGTACGAGCAGTACTTC
>TRBJ1-4|NA|TRBV5-1|NA
CASSFGRVGEKLFF
TGCGCCAGCAGCTTCGGCAGGGTGGGAGAAAAACTGTTTTTT
>TRBJ1-1|once|TRBV7-9|NA
CASSPNSQTEAFF
TGTGCCAGCAGCCCGAATTCGCAAACTGAAGCTTTCTTT
>TRBJ2-5|NA|TRBV9|TRBD1
CASSAHRPDRAEETQYF
TGTGCCAGCAGCGCCCATCGGCCGGACAGGGCTGAAGAGACCCAGTACTTC
>TRBJ2-2|NA|TRBV30|TRBD1
CAWKGQGDTGELFF
TGTGCCTGGAAGGGACAGGGGGACACCGGGGAGCTGTTTTTT
>TRBJ1-2|once|TRBV7-2|TRBD1
CASSELGNRGGYGYTF
TGTGCCAGCAGCGAACTGGGCAACAGGGGGGGGTATGGCTACACCTTC
>TRBJ1-1|NA|TRBV2|TRBD1
CASRGQGDRAFF
TGTGCCAGCAGGGGACAGGGTGACAGGGCTTTCTTT
>TRBJ2-2|NA|TRBV6-4|NA
CASRGSGELFF
TGTGCCAGCAGAGGATCCGGGGAGCTGTTTTTT
>TRBJ1-2|NA|TRBV9|NA
CASSVEVGIGYGYTF
TGTGCCAGCAGCGTAGAGGTAGGGATTGGCTATGGCTACACCTTC
>TRBJ1-6|NA|TRBV14|NA
CASSQVRTDSYSPLHF
TGTGCCAGCAGCCAAGTCCGGACAGACAGTTACTCACCCCTCCACTTT
>TRBJ1-2|NA|TRBV7-2|NA
CASRGGKGNYGYTF
TGTGCCAGCAGAGGGGGGAAGGGGAACTATGGCTACACCTTC
>TRBJ1-4|NA|TRBV9|NA
CASSSGDSNEKLFF
TGTGCCAGCAGCTCCGGGGATAGTAATGAAAAACTGTTTTTT
>TRBJ1-1|NA|TRBV6-5|NA
CASSYGGSWDTEAFF
TGTGCCAGCAGTTACGGTGGCAGTTGGGACACTGAAGCTTTCTTT
>TRBJ2-3|NA|TRBV10-3|NA
CAISERGFVIDTQYF
TGTGCCATCAGTGAGAGGGGATTCGTGATAGATACGCAGTATTTT
>TRBJ2-7|NA|TRBV4-3|NA
CASSPNSIEQYF
TGCGCCAGCAGCCCAAATAGCATCGAGCAGTACTTC
>TRBJ1-1|NA|TRBV5-1|NA
CASSLGRAVEAFF
TGCGCCAGCAGCTTGGGCCGGGCAGTTGAAGCTTTCTTT
>TRBJ2-1|NA|TRBV7-2|NA
CASSLGGTQVGEQFF
TGTGCCAGCAGCTTAGGTGGGACACAGGTTGGTGAGCAGTTCTTC
>TRBJ2-7|NA|TRBV5-8|NA
CASSPLGYEQYF
TGTGCCAGCAGCCCCCTCGGCTACGAGCAGTACTTC
>TRBJ1-2|NA|TRBV15|NA
CATSRDYGTYGYTF
TGTGCCACCAGCAGAGATTACGGGACTTATGGCTACACCTTC